These 15 T cell receptor beta chains came from one sample sequenced in a study of patients and donors after allogeneic stem cell transplantation. Using its own MiXCR run on the RT-PCR reads, TCRdb lists one record per CDR3 protein. The sample comprises some 960,000 distinct CDR3 sequences, 15% to 20% of which are singletons, and 5% to 7.5% rests with the top ten. The source material was blood, either unsorted or a sorted T cell fraction (not recorded which). The receptors derive from a human donor who was either an allogeneic HSCT recipient or a stem cell or donor lymphocyte infusion donor (not recorded which). It is not recorded whose cells these are; they may come from a transplant donor.

This clonotype was observed a few times. The chain carries TRBV29-1 and TRBJ2-4; TRBD1 matches 8 bases. The CDR3 loop spans 13 amino acids. Looked up from germline, CDR1 is SQVTM and CDR2 is ANQGSEA. J was trimmed by 6 bases and V by 6 bases; bases with no gene match: 7. The CDR3 here is CSVAGQEANIQYF. CDR3 DNA: TGCAGCGTCGCGGGACAGGAAGCAAACATTCAGTACTTC. The full variable domain, completed using reference TRBV29-1 and TRBJ2-4, is SAVISQKPSRDICQRGTSLTIQCQVDSQVTMMFWYRQQPGQSLTLIATANQGSEATYESGFVIDKFPISRPNLTFSTLTVSNMSPEDSSIYLCSVAGQEANIQYFGAGTRLSVL.

CDR3 region: CAWRGVNTEAFF. The CDR3 nucleotides read TGTGCCTGGAGGGGGGTGAACACTGAAGCTTTCTTT. This sequence joins TRBV30 and TRBJ1-1; D is perhaps TRBD1 (5 bases). Trimming took off 3 bases at V and 0 bases at J, with 5 bases between the two ends. Germline values: CDR1 GTSNPN, CDR2 SVGIG (reference sequence). The CDR3 loop spans 12 amino acids.

This clonotype has a handful of counts. J is TRBJ1-1 and V is TRBV11-2; D perhaps matches TRBD1 (5 bases). V lost 0 bases and J 3 bases, leaving 11 bases between the germline ends. CDR1 SGHAT and CDR2 FQNNGV come from the germline V gene. CDR3 length: 15 amino acids. CDR3 coding DNA: TGTGCCAGCAGCTTAGAGGGACGACCAGACACTGAAGCTTTCTTT. This encodes CASSLEGRPDTEAFF.

This clonotype has more than one count but fewer than ten. The CDR3 region is CAWSGTGGRSDTQYF. CDR3 nucleotides: TGTGCCTGGAGTGGGACAGGGGGAAGGTCAGATACGCAGTATTTT. The rearrangement uses TRBV30 and TRBJ2-3, with 10 bases that match TRBD1. The CDR3 length is 15 residues. The V and J ends lost 1 base and 4 bases, in that order; junction bases with no gene match: 5. Germline assignment: CDR1 GTSNPN and CDR2 SVGIG (reference sequence). The full variable domain, completed using reference TRBV30 and TRBJ2-3, is SQTIHQWPATLVQPVGSPLSLECTVEGTSNPNLYWYRQAAGRGLQLLFYSVGIGQISSEVPQNLSASRPQDRQFILSSKKLLLSDSGFYLCAWSGTGGRSDTQYFGPGTRLTVL.

The chain employs TRBV10-3 and TRBJ2-3; 12 bases fit TRBD2. The CDR3 loop spans 15 amino acids. Trimming removed 5 bases from V and 2 bases from J; junction bases left unmatched: 2. CDR1 ENHRY and CDR2 SYGVKD come from the germline V gene. The CDR3 DNA is TGTGCCATCAGTCGACTAGCGGGGGTCACAGATACGCAGTATTTT. It specifies CAISRLAGVTDTQYF.

The chain is built from TRBV20-1 and TRBJ1-3, with D perhaps TRBD1 (6 bases). V was shortened by 6 bases and J by 5 bases, with 17 bases between the two germline ends. The CDR3 length is 14 residues. The germline gives CDR1 DFQATT, CDR2 SNEGSKA (reference sequence). Here the CDR3 reads CSAPTQGSRNTIYF. The CDR3 DNA is TGCAGTGCCCCAACCCAGGGGAGTCGAAACACCATATATTTT.

This chain links TRBV24-1 with TRBJ1-2; D uncertain. Trimming removed 4 bases from V and 6 bases from J, with 23 bases in between. The germline CDR1 and CDR2 sequences are KGHDR and SFDVKD. CDR3 size: 17 residues. The CDR3 reads CATSDSSFRKVEDGYTF. The CDR3 coding sequence is TGTGCCACCAGTGACTCGTCTTTCCGTAAGGTAGAAGATGGCTACACCTTC.

This chain joins TRBV20-1 and TRBJ1-2; 10 positions agree with TRBD1. The junction had 9 bases not matched to a gene; V was cut back by 1 base and J by 7 bases. The CDR3 is made up of 15 amino acids. The V gene's germline CDR1 is DFQATT and CDR2 SNEGSKA (reference sequence). The CDR3 reads CSARVGTGDPLGYTF. CDR3 bases: TGCAGTGCTAGAGTCGGGACAGGGGACCCCCTTGGCTACACCTTC.

In DNA, the CDR3 is TGTGCCAGCAGTTACTCACCCGGAAGCTCCTACGAGCAGTACTTC. Translated, it gives CASSYSPGSSYEQYF. V gene TRBV6-5 combines with J gene TRBJ2-7, with D uncertain. This CDR3 has 15 residues. CDR1 is MNHEY, CDR2 SVGAGI, per germline. Trimming took 0 bases from V and 0 from J, leaving 9 bases between them.

The V gene is TRBV28, the J gene TRBJ1-1; D call uncertain. CDR1 and CDR2 from the germline V gene are MDHEN and SYDVKM. Trimming took off 2 bases at V and 7 bases at J, with 8 bases between the two ends. This CDR3 is 12 amino acids long. CDR3 in DNA: TGTGCCAGCAGTTTAATAGCGGGTGAAGCTTTCTTT. Protein: CASSLIAGEAFF. Drawing the rest from reference TRBV28 and TRBJ1-1, the complete variable domain is DVKVTQSSRYLVKRTGEKVFLECVQDMDHENMFWYRQDPGLGLRLIYFSYDVKMKEKGDIPEGYSVSREKKERFSLILESASTNQTSMYLCASSLIAGEAFFGQGTRLTVV.

This clonotype was seen only a few times. The V and J genes are TRBV2 and TRBJ2-1, with D possibly being TRBD1 or TRBD2 (6 bases each). Trimming left V 1 base short and J 12 bases short, with 13 bases between. Germline V lookup: CDR1 SNHLY, CDR2 FYNNEI. CDR3 size: 13 residues. The CDR3, as DNA: TGTGCCAGCAGTGAAGTTGGGGGGCAAGGGCAGTTCTTC. Its translation: CASSEVGGQGQFF.

This clonotype was seen a few times. The chain employs TRBV20-1 and TRBJ2-7, with D perhaps TRBD1 (5 bases). There are 14 residues in the CDR3. Trimming stripped 1 base from V and 2 bases from J, with 12 bases between. Looked up from germline, CDR1 is DFQATT and CDR2 is SNEGSKA (reference sequence). The CDR3 DNA reads TGCAGTGCTAGAGTCCCCAGGGAAACCTACGAGCAGTACTTC. It yields the protein CSARVPRETYEQYF.

This chain links TRBV19 with TRBJ2-7; no reliable D call. There are 13 residues in the CDR3. V shed 5 bases and J shed 2 bases, with 10 bases lying between them. Germline CDR1 LNHDA, CDR2 SQIVND (reference sequence). This CDR3 is CASSPAPTYEQYF. As DNA, the CDR3 is TGTGCCAGTAGTCCAGCTCCTACCTACGAGCAGTACTTC. The full variable domain, completed using reference TRBV19 and TRBJ2-7, is DGGITQSPKYLFRKEGQNVTLSCEQNLNHDAMYWYRQDPGQGLRLIYYSQIVNDFQKGDIAEGYSVSREKKESFPLTVTSAQKNPTAFYLCASSPAPTYEQYFGPGTRLTVT.

The J gene is TRBJ2-7, the V gene TRBV6-1; 9 nucleotides line up with TRBD1. Germline loops: CDR1 MNHNS, CDR2 SASEGT. This CDR3 comprises 14 residues. The J segment lost 3 bases and the V segment lost 10 bases, leaving 10 bases of the junction unmatched. CDR3 in DNA: TGTGCCACTTCCACGGGACAGGGAGGCTACGAGCAGTACTTC. Translating gives CATSTGQGGYEQYF.

V and J are TRBV7-2 and TRBJ2-3, with 8 bases lining up with TRBD2. CDR1 is SGHTA, CDR2 FQGNSA, per germline. The CDR3 loop spans 14 amino acids. V lost 5 bases to trimming and J lost 5 bases; unmatched junction nucleotides: 6. CDR3 residues: CASSTREGQDTQYF. The CDR3 DNA is TGTGCCAGCAGCACACGGGAGGGCCAAGATACGCAGTATTTT.